This passage covers 27 T cell receptor beta chains from one sample sequenced in a study of PD-L1 blockade in urothelial cancer. Some clones are missing from TCRdb's copy, which holds only in-frame ones; the method was immunoSEQ multiplex PCR. Of 71,000 or so clones listed, around nine tenths were seen once; the top ten hold 3% to 4%. The sequences come from PBMCs, collected around atezolizumab (anti-PD-L1) treatment. All receptors come from a man in his 60s with urothelial cancer.

The CDR3 loop reads CASSLQKGSNYEQYF. The CDR3 bases are TGCGCCAGCAGCCTACAAAAGGGGTCCAACTACGAGCAGTACTTC. The rearrangement joins TRBV5-1 to TRBJ2-7; tentative D call: TRBD1 (5 bases). Germline V lookup: CDR1 SGHRS, CDR2 YFSETQ. The CDR3 sequence is 15 residues long. V was pared by 4 bases and J by 3 bases, with 17 bases between.

The rearrangement joins TRBV6-5 to TRBJ2-7, with a tentative D call TRBD1 (6 bases). Trimming removed 4 bases at V and 5 bases at J, with 15 bases between. The CDR3 consists of 14 residues. CDR1 is MNHEY and CDR2 is SVGAGI in the germline V gene. CDR3 in amino acids: CASSSATGRHEQYF. In nucleotides, the CDR3 is TGTGCCAGCAGTTCGGCCACAGGGAGACACGAGCAGTACTTC.

V gene TRBV9 combines with J gene TRBJ2-7, with 7 bases that match TRBD2. J lost 6 bases, V lost 0 bases, and 3 bases had no gene match. CDR3 length: 13 amino acids. Germline CDR1 reads SGDLS; CDR2 reads YYNGEE. Written as DNA, the CDR3 is TGTGCCAGCAGCGTAGCGGGGGGTTCCGAGCAGTACTTC. Protein: CASSVAGGSEQYF.

The chain has TRBV6-6 and TRBJ2-1; no reliable D call. The CDR3 covers 12 residues. Deletions cut 5 bases from V and 5 bases from J, with 7 bases between. Germline values: CDR1 MNHNY, CDR2 SVGAGI (reference sequence). The CDR3 nucleotides are TGTGCCAGCAGTCGCGCGGACAATGAGCAGTTCTTC. Translated: CASSRADNEQFF.

This chain connects TRBV4-1 to TRBJ2-7; 13 bases align to TRBD2. In germline, CDR1 is MGHRA, CDR2 YSYEKL. The V segment lost 4 bases and the J segment 4 bases; nucleotides outside the gene matches: 10. This CDR3 spans 17 amino acids. The CDR3 sequence: CASSLTSGLAGPYEQYF. CDR3 DNA: TGCGCCAGCAGCCTTACTTCGGGACTAGCGGGACCGTACGAGCAGTACTTC.

The chain has TRBV4-1 and TRBJ2-5; TRBD2 is a possible D gene (6 bases). Germline CDR1 reads MGHRA; CDR2 reads YSYEKL. This CDR3 comprises 15 residues. V lost 4 bases to trimming and J lost 1 base, with 13 bases between them. CDR3 sequence: CASSPQDYAQETQYF. For the CDR3, the DNA is TGCGCCAGCAGCCCCCAGGACTACGCCCAAGAGACCCAGTACTTC.

The chain recombines TRBV29-1 with TRBJ2-5, with TRBD2 matching 11 bases. The trim removed 8 bases at V and 5 bases at J, leaving 10 bases unmatched. The CDR3 runs 14 residues. Germline CDR1 reads SQVTM; CDR2 reads ANQGSEA. The CDR3 loop is CSFNLAGGTETQYF. CDR3 nucleotides: TGCAGCTTTAACCTAGCGGGGGGAACGGAGACCCAGTACTTC.

The chain is built from TRBV5-4 and TRBJ2-7; 14 nucleotides agree with TRBD2. CDR1 is SGHNT and CDR2 is YYREEE in the germline V gene (reference sequence). CDR3 size: 18 residues. The trim removed 0 bases at V and 2 bases at J, leaving 7 bases unmatched. Written as DNA, the CDR3 is TGTGCCAGCAGCTTGGGGGGGACTAGCGGGGGCCTGACCTACGAGCAGTACTTC. Protein sequence: CASSLGGTSGGLTYEQYF.

The chain recombines TRBV10-3 with TRBJ1-2; the match to TRBD1 covers 9 bases. Germline V gene data show CDR1 as ENHRY and CDR2 as SYGVKD. After removal of 4 bases from V and 6 bases from J, the junction contained 3 bases not matched to a gene. This CDR3 has 13 amino acids. CDR3 sequence reads: CAISGDRVDGYTF. The CDR3 bases are TGTGCCATCAGTGGGGACAGGGTAGATGGCTACACCTTC.

The gene calls are TRBV5-1 and TRBJ2-5; TRBD2 aligns across 7 bases. The CDR3 consists of 14 residues. Per germline, CDR1 SGHRS and CDR2 YFSETQ. V lost 4 bases, J lost 5 bases, and 8 bases stayed unmatched. The CDR3 nucleotides read TGCGCCAGCAGCGACTTTCAGGGAGGGGAGACCCAGTACTTC. Its translation is CASSDFQGGETQYF. The full variable domain, its missing parts supplied by reference TRBV5-1 and TRBJ2-5, is KAGVTQTPRYLIKTRGQQVTLSCSPISGHRSVSWYQQTPGQGLQFLFEYFSETQRNKGNFPGRFSGRQFSNSRSEMNVSTLELGDSALYLCASSDFQGGETQYFGPGTRLLVL.

This chain uses TRBV27 with TRBJ1-1, with a possible D match to TRBD1 (5 bases). Trimming stripped 0 bases from V and 2 bases from J, with 10 bases between. This CDR3 spans 15 amino acids. CDR1 and CDR2 (germline): MNHEY, SMNVEV (reference sequence). CDR3 protein: CASSLSGQINTEAFF. CDR3 DNA sequence: TGTGCCAGCAGTTTATCGGGGCAGATAAACACTGAAGCTTTCTTT.

This chain joins TRBV27 and TRBJ1-2; tentative D call: TRBD1 (6 bases). CDR3 length: 16 amino acids. Trimming took off 3 bases at V and 0 bases at J, with 14 bases between the two ends. Germline V CDR1 and CDR2: MNHEY, SMNVEV (reference sequence). CDR3 region: CASSFSDSVANYGYTF. CDR3 DNA: TGTGCCAGCAGTTTCTCGGACAGCGTAGCTAACTATGGCTACACCTTC.

The chain has TRBV15 and TRBJ2-3; 9 bases fit TRBD2. Germline V gives CDR1 LNHNV, CDR2 YYDKDF (reference sequence). CDR3 length: 16 residues. Trimming at V came to 0 bases and at J to 1 base, leaving 2 bases not matched to a gene. CDR3 DNA: TGTGCCACCAGCAGAGATCAGCGGGGGGGCACAGATACGCAGTATTTT. The encoded protein is CATSRDQRGGTDTQYF.

The chain uses TRBV11-2 and TRBJ2-3; TRBD2 is a possible D gene (5 bases). Trimming stripped 5 bases from V and 6 bases from J, with 12 bases between. CDR1 and CDR2 from the germline V gene are SGHAT and FQNNGV. This CDR3 is 13 amino acids long. In DNA, the CDR3 is TGTGCCAGCAGCCTGAAAAAGCGGGATACGCAGTATTTT. Its protein is CASSLKKRDTQYF.

CDR3 DNA: TGTGCCAGCAGCCCTCGACTAGCGGGGATCGCCTACGAGCAGTACTTC. Translated: CASSPRLAGIAYEQYF. The chain employs TRBV7-2 and TRBJ2-7; 11 bases agree with TRBD2. J lost 2 bases, V lost 5 bases, and 8 bases had no gene match. There are 16 residues in the CDR3. Germline CDR1 reads SGHTA; CDR2 reads FQGNSA.

The chain links TRBV9 to TRBJ1-2; 9 positions agree with TRBD1. CDR3 size: 14 residues. V was pared by 5 bases and J by 7 bases, with 9 bases of the junction left unmatched. Per the germline V gene, CDR1 is SGDLS and CDR2 is YYNGEE. The CDR3 loop reads CASSQPGQGSGYTF. The CDR3 DNA reads as TGTGCCAGCAGTCAACCGGGACAGGGAAGTGGCTACACCTTC.

This clone was seen only a few times. The gene calls are TRBV4-1 and TRBJ1-5; perhaps TRBD1 as D (6 bases). Trimming pared 1 base from V and 7 bases from J, leaving 17 bases between. The CDR3 is 16 residues long. Germline CDR1 MGHRA, CDR2 YSYEKL. CDR3 in amino acids: CASSQGGKQGGQPQHF. In nucleotides, the CDR3 is TGCGCCAGCAGCCAAGGGGGGAAACAGGGCGGGCAGCCCCAGCATTTT.

This chain connects TRBV5-4 to TRBJ2-3; D is perhaps TRBD2 (6 bases). Germline CDR1 SGHNT, CDR2 YYREEE (reference sequence). V was pared by 0 bases and J by 5 bases, with 7 bases between. This CDR3 has 13 amino acids. The CDR3 region has the DNA TGTGCCAGCAGCTTGGCCGGGGGAGATACGCAGTATTTT. This translates into CASSLAGGDTQYF.

The chain couples TRBV4-1 to TRBJ1-3, with D perhaps matching TRBD1 (6 bases). Germline values: CDR1 MGHRA, CDR2 YSYEKL. There are 17 residues in the CDR3. Trimming stripped 1 base from V and 3 bases from J, with 16 bases between. CDR3 in amino acids: CASSQGLTGNLGNTIYF. The CDR3 DNA sequence: TGCGCCAGCAGCCAAGGTCTAACAGGGAACCTTGGAAACACCATATATTTT.

This chain links TRBV29-1 with TRBJ1-2; unclear D gene. The V end lost 1 base, the J end lost 5 bases, and 5 bases lay between the germline ends. Germline V gene sequence: CDR1 SQVTM, CDR2 ANQGSEA. This CDR3 region has 11 residues. The CDR3 region is CSVEASYGYTF. The CDR3 DNA reads TGCAGCGTTGAAGCCAGTTATGGCTACACCTTC. The variable domain in full, completed from reference TRBV29-1 and TRBJ1-2, reads SAVISQKPSRDICQRGTSLTIQCQVDSQVTMMFWYRQQPGQSLTLIATANQGSEATYESGFVIDKFPISRPNLTFSTLTVSNMSPEDSSIYLCSVEASYGYTFGSGTRLTVV.

The gene calls are TRBV6-5 and TRBJ2-5; 8 bases match TRBD2. J lost 2 bases, V lost 6 bases, and 8 bases had no gene match. The CDR3 spans 15 residues. Germline V gene sequence: CDR1 MNHEY, CDR2 SVGAGI. CDR3 in amino acids: CASSRSLAGQETQYF. CDR3 nucleotide sequence: TGTGCCAGCAGCCGAAGCTTAGCGGGGCAAGAGACCCAGTACTTC.

This clone appeared once. The chain links TRBV5-1 to TRBJ2-3; 14 bases agree with TRBD2. The germline V gene encodes CDR1 SGHRS and CDR2 YFSETQ. This CDR3 spans 17 amino acids. V lost 4 bases and J lost 2; bases outside the gene matches: 6. DNA for the CDR3: TGCGCCAGCAGCCCGGGACTAGCGGGAGTCGCCACAGATACGCAGTATTTT. Translation: CASSPGLAGVATDTQYF.

The chain links TRBV5-8 to TRBJ2-6, with a possible D match to TRBD2 (6 bases). Germline V lookup: CDR1 SGHTS, CDR2 YDEGEE. V was clipped by 4 bases and J by 0 bases, with 20 bases between them. The CDR3 totals 19 residues. This CDR3 is CASSRGTGVGPSGANVLTF. The CDR3 region has the DNA TGTGCCAGCAGCCGTGGCACGGGGGTCGGCCCCTCTGGGGCCAACGTCCTGACTTTC.

The chain has TRBV11-2 and TRBJ1-5; 9 nucleotides align to TRBD1. The CDR3 has 15 residues. CDR1 is SGHAT and CDR2 is FQNNGV in the germline V gene. The V and J ends lost 5 bases and 5 bases, in that order; junction bases with no gene match: 7. CDR3 in DNA: TGTGCCAGCAGCACTGGGACAGGGAGCTATCAGCCCCAGCATTTT. It encodes CASSTGTGSYQPQHF.

V usage is TRBV19 and J usage is TRBJ2-7; TRBD2 might be the D (6 bases). Trimming cost V 3 bases and J 0 bases, with 6 bases left between them. This CDR3 comprises 13 residues. Germline CDR1 is LNHDA and CDR2 is SQIVND (reference sequence). Here the CDR3 DNA reads TGTGCCAGTAGTATTAGCGGCTCCTACGAGCAGTACTTC. Protein sequence: CASSISGSYEQYF.

The rearrangement links TRBV28 to TRBJ2-1, with D maybe TRBD1 (5 bases). The CDR3 is made up of 15 amino acids. Looked up from germline, CDR1 is MDHEN and CDR2 is SYDVKM. V was cut by 7 bases and J by 4 bases, with 17 bases left in between. CDR3 region: CASMTQGGPYNEQFF. In DNA, the CDR3 is TGTGCCAGCATGACGCAGGGTGGCCCTTACAATGAGCAGTTCTTC.

The chain recombines TRBV9 with TRBJ1-1; D is perhaps TRBD1 (5 bases). Germline values: CDR1 SGDLS, CDR2 YYNGEE. Trimming took off 3 bases at V and 4 bases at J, with 13 bases between the two ends. The CDR3 has 14 amino acids. CDR3 DNA: TGTGCCAGCAGCGCGCAGGGATCGGGCACTGAAGCTTTCTTT. Protein sequence: CASSAQGSGTEAFF.